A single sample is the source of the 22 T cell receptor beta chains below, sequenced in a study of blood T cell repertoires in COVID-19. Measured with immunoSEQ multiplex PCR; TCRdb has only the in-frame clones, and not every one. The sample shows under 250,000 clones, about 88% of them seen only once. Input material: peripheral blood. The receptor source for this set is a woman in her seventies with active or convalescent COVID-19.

As DNA, the CDR3 is TGTGCCTGTCAGAGGGATGGCTACGAGCAGTACTTC. It specifies CACQRDGYEQYF. The gene calls are TRBV2 and TRBJ2-7; tentative D call: TRBD2 (5 bases). Germline CDR1 SNHLY, CDR2 FYNNEI. V shed 11 bases and J shed 3 bases, with 14 bases lying between them. The CDR3 loop spans 12 amino acids. Full variable domain (outside the CDR3, taken from reference TRBV2 and TRBJ2-7): EPEVTQTPSHQVTQMGQEVILRCVPISNHLYFYWYRQILGQKVEFLVSFYNNEISEKSEIFDDQFSVERPDGSNFTLKIRSTKLEDSAMYFCACQRDGYEQYFGPGTRLTVT.

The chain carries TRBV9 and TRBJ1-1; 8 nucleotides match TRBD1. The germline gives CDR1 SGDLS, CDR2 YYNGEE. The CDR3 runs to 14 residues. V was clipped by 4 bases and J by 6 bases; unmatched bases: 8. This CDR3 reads CASSPADRGAEAFF. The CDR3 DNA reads TGTGCCAGCAGCCCCGCTGACAGGGGCGCTGAAGCTTTCTTT.

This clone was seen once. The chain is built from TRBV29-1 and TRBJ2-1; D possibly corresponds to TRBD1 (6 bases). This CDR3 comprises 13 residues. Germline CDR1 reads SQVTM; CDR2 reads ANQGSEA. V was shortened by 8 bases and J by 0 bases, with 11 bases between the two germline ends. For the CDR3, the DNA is TGCAGCTATCAGGGGATCTCCTACAATGAGCAGTTCTTC. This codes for CSYQGISYNEQFF.

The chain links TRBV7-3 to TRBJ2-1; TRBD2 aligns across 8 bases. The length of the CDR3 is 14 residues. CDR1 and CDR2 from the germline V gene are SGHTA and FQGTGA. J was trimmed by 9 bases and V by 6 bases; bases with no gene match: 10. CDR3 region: CASSGTGGRVEQFF. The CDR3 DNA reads TGTGCCAGCAGTGGAACGGGGGGGCGAGTTGAGCAGTTCTTC.

CDR3 nucleotide sequence: TGTGCCAGCATATCCTCGGACAGGGTCATTCAGTACTTC. Translating gives CASISSDRVIQYF. The chain links TRBV28 to TRBJ2-4; 8 nucleotides match TRBD1. Germline V lookup: CDR1 MDHEN, CDR2 SYDVKM. Trimming cost V 7 bases and J 9 bases; bases outside gene matches: 8. This CDR3 has 13 residues.

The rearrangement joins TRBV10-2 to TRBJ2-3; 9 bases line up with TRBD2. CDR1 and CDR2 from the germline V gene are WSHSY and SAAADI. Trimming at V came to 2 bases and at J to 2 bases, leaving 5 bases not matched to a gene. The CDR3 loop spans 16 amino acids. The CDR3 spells CASSEEASGVTDTQYF. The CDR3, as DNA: TGCGCCAGCAGTGAGGAGGCTAGCGGGGTCACAGATACGCAGTATTTT.

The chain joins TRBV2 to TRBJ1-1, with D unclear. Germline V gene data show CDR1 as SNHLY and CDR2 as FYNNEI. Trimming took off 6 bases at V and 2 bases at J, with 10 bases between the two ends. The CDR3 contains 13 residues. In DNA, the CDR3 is TGTGCCAGCAGCTCCCTTGTAAACACTGAAGCTTTCTTT. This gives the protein CASSSLVNTEAFF. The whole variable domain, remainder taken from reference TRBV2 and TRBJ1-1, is EPEVTQTPSHQVTQMGQEVILRCVPISNHLYFYWYRQILGQKVEFLVSFYNNEISEKSEIFDDQFSVERPDGSNFTLKIRSTKLEDSAMYFCASSSLVNTEAFFGQGTRLTVV.

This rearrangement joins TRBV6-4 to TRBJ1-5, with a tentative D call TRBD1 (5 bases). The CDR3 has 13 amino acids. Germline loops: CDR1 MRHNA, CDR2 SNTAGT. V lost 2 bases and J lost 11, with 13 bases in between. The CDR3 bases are TGTGCCAGCAGTGACCCCGGGCAGGGCTCCCAGCATTTT. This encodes CASSDPGQGSQHF.

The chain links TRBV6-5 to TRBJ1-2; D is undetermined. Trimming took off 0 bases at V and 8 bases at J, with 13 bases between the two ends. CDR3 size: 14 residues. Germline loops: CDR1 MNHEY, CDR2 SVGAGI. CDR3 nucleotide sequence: TGTGCCAGCAGTTACTCGGGCGGGCGTATGGGCTACACCTTC. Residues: CASSYSGGRMGYTF.

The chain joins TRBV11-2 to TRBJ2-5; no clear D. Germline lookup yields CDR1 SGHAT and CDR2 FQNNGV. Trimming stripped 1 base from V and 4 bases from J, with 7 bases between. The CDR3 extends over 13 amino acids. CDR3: CASSLVRGETQYF. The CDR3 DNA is TGTGCCAGCAGCTTAGTCCGAGGAGAGACCCAGTACTTC.

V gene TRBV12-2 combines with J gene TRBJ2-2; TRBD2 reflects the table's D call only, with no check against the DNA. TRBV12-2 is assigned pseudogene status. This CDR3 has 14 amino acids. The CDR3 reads CASRPSCGTGELFF. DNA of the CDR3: TGTGCAAGTCGCCCAAGCTGCGGCACCGGGGAGCTGTTTTTT.

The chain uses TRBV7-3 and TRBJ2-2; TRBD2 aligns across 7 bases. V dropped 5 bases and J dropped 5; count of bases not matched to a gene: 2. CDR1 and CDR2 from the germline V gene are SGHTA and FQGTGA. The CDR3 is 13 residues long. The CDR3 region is CASSPGRTGELFF. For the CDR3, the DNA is TGTGCCAGCAGCCCCGGGAGGACCGGGGAGCTGTTTTTT.

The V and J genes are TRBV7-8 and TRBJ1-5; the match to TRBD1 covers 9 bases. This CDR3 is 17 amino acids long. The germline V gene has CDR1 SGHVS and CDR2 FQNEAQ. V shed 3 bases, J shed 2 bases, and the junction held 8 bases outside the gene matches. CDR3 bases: TGTGCCAGCAGCTTTGCTTTGGACAGGGGAGGCAATCAGCCCCAGCATTTT. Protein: CASSFALDRGGNQPQHF. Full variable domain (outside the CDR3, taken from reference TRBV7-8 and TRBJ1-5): GAGVSQSPRYKVAKRGQDVALRCDPISGHVSLFWYQQALGQGPEFLTYFQNEAQLDKSGLPSDRFFAERPEGSVSTLKIQRTQQEDSAVYLCASSFALDRGGNQPQHFGDGTRLSIL.

The CDR3 is CASSLGVRAKNIQYF. In nucleotides, the CDR3 is TGTGCCAGCAGCTTAGGGGTTAGGGCCAAAAACATTCAGTACTTC. The V call is TRBV5-5, the J call TRBJ2-4; TRBD1 might be the D (5 bases). The V and J ends lost 2 bases and 1 base respectively, with 10 bases between them. CDR3 length: 15 amino acids. Germline V gene sequence: CDR1 SGHKS, CDR2 YYEKEE (reference sequence).

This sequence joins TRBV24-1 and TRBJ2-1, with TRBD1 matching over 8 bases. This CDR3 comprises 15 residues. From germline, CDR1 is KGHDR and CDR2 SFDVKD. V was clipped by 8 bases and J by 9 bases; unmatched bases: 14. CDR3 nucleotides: TGTGCCACCAATAATTTAGCAGGGGGCGAAACTGAGCAGTTCTTC. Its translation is CATNNLAGGETEQFF.

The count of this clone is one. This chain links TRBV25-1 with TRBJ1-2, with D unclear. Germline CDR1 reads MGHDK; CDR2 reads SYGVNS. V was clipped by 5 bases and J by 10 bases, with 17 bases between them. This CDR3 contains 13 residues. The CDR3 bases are TGTGCCAGCAGTTTAATCAGCGCTGGAGCCTACACCTTC. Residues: CASSLISAGAYTF.

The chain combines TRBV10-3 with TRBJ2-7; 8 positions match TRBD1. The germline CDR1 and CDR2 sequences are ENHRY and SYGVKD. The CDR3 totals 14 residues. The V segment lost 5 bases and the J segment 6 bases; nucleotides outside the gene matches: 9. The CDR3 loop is CAISTDRATSEQYF. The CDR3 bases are TGTGCCATCAGTACGGACAGGGCCACCTCCGAGCAGTACTTC.

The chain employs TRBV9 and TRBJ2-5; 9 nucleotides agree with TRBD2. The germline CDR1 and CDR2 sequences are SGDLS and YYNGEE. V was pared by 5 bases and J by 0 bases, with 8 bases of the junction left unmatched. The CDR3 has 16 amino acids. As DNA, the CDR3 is TGTGCCAGCAGTGCGTGGGCGGGGGGGTACCAAGAGACCCAGTACTTC. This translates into CASSAWAGGYQETQYF.

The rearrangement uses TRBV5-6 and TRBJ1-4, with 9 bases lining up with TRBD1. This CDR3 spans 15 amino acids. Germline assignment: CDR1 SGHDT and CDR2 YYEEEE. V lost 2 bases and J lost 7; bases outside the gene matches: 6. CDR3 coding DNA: TGTGCCAGCAGCTTTCTGGACAGGGGCGGTGAAAAACTGTTTTTT. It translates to CASSFLDRGGEKLFF. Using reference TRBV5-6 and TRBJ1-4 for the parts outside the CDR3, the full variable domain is DAGVTQSPTHLIKTRGQQVTLRCSPKSGHDTVSWYQQALGQGPQFIFQYYEEEERQRGNFPDRFSGHQFPNYSSELNVNALLLGDSALYLCASSFLDRGGEKLFFGSGTQLSVL.

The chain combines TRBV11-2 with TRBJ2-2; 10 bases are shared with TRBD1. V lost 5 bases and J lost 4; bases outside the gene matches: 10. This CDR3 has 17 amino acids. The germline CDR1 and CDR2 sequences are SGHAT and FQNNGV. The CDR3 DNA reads TGTGCCAGCAGCCACTCGAGGGGACAGGGGCCCACCGGGGAGCTGTTTTTT. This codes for CASSHSRGQGPTGELFF.

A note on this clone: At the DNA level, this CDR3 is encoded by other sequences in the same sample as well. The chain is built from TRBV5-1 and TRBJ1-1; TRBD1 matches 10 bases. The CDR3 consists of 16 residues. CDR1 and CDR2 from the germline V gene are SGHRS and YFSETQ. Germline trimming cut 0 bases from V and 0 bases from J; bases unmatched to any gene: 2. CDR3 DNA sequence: TGCGCCAGCAGCTTGGGGACAGGGGGGATGAACACTGAAGCTTTCTTT. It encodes CASSLGTGGMNTEAFF.

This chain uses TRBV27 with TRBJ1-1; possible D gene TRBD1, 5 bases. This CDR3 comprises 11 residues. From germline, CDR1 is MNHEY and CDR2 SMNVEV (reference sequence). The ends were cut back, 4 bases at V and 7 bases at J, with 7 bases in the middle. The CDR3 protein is CASSSGGEAFF. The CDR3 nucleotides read TGTGCCAGCAGTTCGGGGGGTGAAGCTTTCTTT.